This T cell receptor (beta chain) was sequenced in a study of blood T cell repertoires in COVID-19. The wider study: The study drew acute and convalescent COVID-19 samples from the United States, Italy and Spain. In each case, the material was cDNA or gDNA derived from T cells, B-cell-depleted T cells, or PBMCs.

Under the authors' procedure: For nucleated cells, counts were estimated from reference gene primer amplification. Produced via immunoSEQ multiplex PCR; TCRdb's table is partial and in-frame only. V, J and clone size were drawn from that table, and D and trimming were deduced from the DNA. The profile covers 180,000 or so clones, with 70% to 90% appearing a single time and 1% to 1.5% taken by the ten largest. The germline V gene has CDR1 SNHLY and CDR2 FYNNEI. The ends were cut back, 7 bases at V and 1 base at J, with 17 bases in the middle. This CDR3 is built from 16 residues. The TCR originated in a man in his 60s who had recovered from COVID-19. Sequenced material: peripheral blood. V gene TRBV2 combines with J gene TRBJ2-4; TRBD1 is a possible D gene (5 bases). CDR3 protein: CASTRVIIGAKNIQYF. The CDR3 bases are TGTGCCAGCACCAGGGTCATCATTGGGGCCAAAAACATTCAGTACTTC.